These T cell receptor beta chains were read from a single sample in a study of cytomegalovirus exposure and HLA in healthy donors. This table comes from immunoSEQ multiplex PCR, and its TCRdb copy is limited to in-frame clones, with some not included. Recorded here are roughly 140,000 clones; the top ten clones represent approximately 2.4%. Sequenced input: PBMCs. The source of these receptors is a man aged 35 to 55 in good health and CMV-seronegative. Each CDR3 is given with its conserved first and last residue. A D gene is named only where the DNA matches it firmly.

. TRBV6-5 CASRPEMGRIHEQYF
. TRBV6-1 CASSANGGSYNSPLHF
. TRBV4-1 CASSQDTSNQPQHF
TRBD1 TRBV2 CASSEEGARAFF
. TRBV7-9 CASSPRIGTPKESGNTIYF
. TRBV5-6 CASSFVGDGGYTF
TRBD1 TRBV9 CASSVLQGARTGELFF
. TRBV5-6 CASSLEWGSYEQYF
. TRBV2 CASSIQGPRYEQYF
TRBD1 TRBV2 CASSRDSYEQYF
TRBD1 TRBV19 CASSIEGAGETQYF
. TRBV2 CASSPGAYYGYTF
. TRBV6-5 CASSRGRGVDEQYF
. TRBV27 CASSAPGGSDTDTQYF
. TRBV21-1 CASSKGGDRGRLDNQNYGYTF
TRBD1 TRBV5-1 CASSYTGPGQGRLKLFF
TRBD1 TRBV9 CASSGNRGRPEAFF
. TRBV7-2 CASSFHNEQYF
TRBD1 TRBV4-1 CASSLRQGFDEQYF
TRBD1 TRBV7-9 CASSLLRPGGNTGELFF
TRBD1 TRBV29-1 CSVSTGTEAFF
. TRBV19 CASSIGVGRSVYGYTF
. TRBV18 CASSPNRAGELFF
TRBD1 TRBV6-5 CASSKGQGISYEQYF
TRBD1 TRBV27 CASTGQGSYEQYF
. TRBV27 CASSLNGLSYGYTF
TRBD1 TRBV4-2 CASSQSGAYRGNTEAFF
. TRBV4-2 CASSQDWDGGHTDTQYF
TRBD2 TRBV5-4 CASSPGLASNTGELFF
TRBD1 TRBV25-1 CASNGGPGQGPNYGYTF
TRBD1 TRBV5-1 CASRAPDREPYNSPLHF
TRBD1 TRBV6-5 CASIRRGDSYNEQFF
. TRBV5-6 CASSQDQGGVTEAFF
TRBD2 TRBV11-2 CASSSLAGVGTDTQYF
. TRBV5-6 CASSLWQPGNTIYF
. TRBV15 CATSRVPNQPQHF
. TRBV10-3 CAISLDGVYGYTF
. TRBV7-3 CASSPAATGYNEQFF
. TRBV19 CASSPNRDSPLHF
. TRBV5-1 CASSLYVAGQETQYF
. TRBV28 CASSFEIGRKTQYF
TRBD1 TRBV28 CASSGTDRFFGEQFF
TRBD1 TRBV5-6 CASSLEPRGLEQFF
TRBD1 TRBV28 CASSSRTGGYQPQHF
. TRBV28 CASSFSGTRWKETQYF
. TRBV11-2 CASSFQGTGANVLTF
. TRBV6-6 CATQSGFGAKNIQYF
. TRBV5-8 CASSFRDLNEKLFF
. TRBV6-5 CASSYYLTGDGYTF
TRBD1 TRBV5-1 CASSRPGTGRSSGANVLTF